The 17 T cell receptor beta chains given below trace back to one sample, sequenced in a study of shared clonotypes between healthy human individuals. Assay used: immunoSEQ multiplex PCR; TCRdb lists only in-frame clones, some missing. Among 850,000 to 1,100,000 clones, around 77% were seen once, and the ten largest hold about 0.94%. Material for sequencing was memory CD4+ T cells from PBMCs. Subset denoted: CD45RA-negative fraction. The receptors stem from a young man in good health. Some clones in this sample may be carry-over from other donors' samples.

V usage is TRBV18 and J usage is TRBJ1-2, with TRBD1 as a possible D gene (5 bases). V was clipped by 3 bases and J by 4 bases, with 12 bases between them. The CDR3 contains 14 residues. The V gene's germline CDR1 is KGHSH and CDR2 LQKENI. The CDR3 reads CASSPAGDLYGYTF. As DNA, the CDR3 is TGTGCCAGCTCACCGGCGGGGGACCTCTATGGCTACACCTTC.

This chain links TRBV18 with TRBJ1-1; the D is unclear. The length of the CDR3 is 13 residues. Germline loops: CDR1 KGHSH, CDR2 LQKENI. V was trimmed by 5 bases and J by 0 bases, leaving 7 bases between them. The CDR3 is CASSGPLNTEAFF. The CDR3 DNA reads as TGTGCCAGCTCAGGGCCATTGAACACTGAAGCTTTCTTT.

The chain joins TRBV29-1 to TRBJ2-6; maybe TRBD1 (6 bases). V dropped 7 bases and J dropped 0 bases, with 16 bases sitting between them. From germline, CDR1 is SQVTM and CDR2 ANQGSEA. The CDR3 length is 16 residues. CDR3 residues: CSAEGRGDSGANVLTF. CDR3 bases: TGCAGCGCCGAGGGCAGGGGAGACTCTGGGGCCAACGTCCTGACTTTC.

The chain uses TRBV10-3 and TRBJ2-7; a weak D match, TRBD2 (6 bases). V lost 7 bases, J lost 2 bases, and 21 bases lay in between. CDR3 length: 16 amino acids. The germline V gene encodes CDR1 ENHRY and CDR2 SYGVKD. The CDR3 reads CAINGADGGRTYEQYF. DNA of the CDR3: TGTGCCATCAATGGGGCGGACGGGGGAAGGACCTACGAGCAGTACTTC.

The J gene is TRBJ2-5, the V gene TRBV7-9; 9 positions match TRBD2. Germline values: CDR1 SEHNR, CDR2 FQNEAQ (reference sequence). J was trimmed by 9 bases and V by 5 bases; bases with no gene match: 10. This CDR3 has 14 residues. The CDR3 DNA reads TGTGCCAGCAGCCCCGGGACTAGCTTGATGGCCCAGTACTTC. Protein product: CASSPGTSLMAQYF.

V is TRBV14 and J is TRBJ1-4, with 7 bases that match TRBD1. V trimming: 8 bases; J trimming: 5 bases; junction bases outside the gene matches: 5. CDR1 and CDR2 from the germline V gene are SGHDN and FVKESK. This CDR3 region has 13 residues. In DNA form, the CDR3 reads TGTGCCAGCTCCGGACAGGCGAATGAAAAACTGTTTTTT. The encoded protein is CASSGQANEKLFF. The full variable domain, rest sourced from reference TRBV14 and TRBJ1-4, is EAGVTQFPSHSVIEKGQTVTLRCDPISGHDNLYWYRRVMGKEIKFLLHFVKESKQDESGMPNNRFLAERTGGTYSTLKVQPAELEDSGVYFCASSGQANEKLFFGSGTQLSVL.

The CDR3 DNA follows: TGTGCCAGCAGCCTCCGGGGCAGGAACACTGAAGCTTTCTTT. As protein: CASSLRGRNTEAFF. V and J are TRBV14 and TRBJ1-1, with D maybe TRBD1 (5 bases). This CDR3 region has 14 residues. V gave up 4 bases and J gave up 1 base, with 10 bases separating them. Germline V gene data show CDR1 as SGHDN and CDR2 as FVKESK.

Concerning this clone: Additional DNA sequences in this sample encode the identical CDR3. The rearrangement uses TRBV30 and TRBJ2-1; D ambiguous. V gave up 3 bases and J gave up 3 bases, with 3 bases separating them. Germline-derived CDR1 and CDR2 are GTSNPN and SVGIG (reference sequence). The CDR3 spans 11 residues. DNA of the CDR3: TGTGCCTGGAGCTTCTACAATGAGCAGTTCTTC. Its protein is CAWSFYNEQFF. Full variable domain (rest looked up from reference TRBV30 and TRBJ2-1): SQTIHQWPATLVQPVGSPLSLECTVEGTSNPNLYWYRQAAGRGLQLLFYSVGIGQISSEVPQNLSASRPQDRQFILSSKKLLLSDSGFYLCAWSFYNEQFFGPGTRLTVL.

This clone was detected ten times or more. The chain links TRBV5-1 to TRBJ2-7; no clear D gene. Germline V gives CDR1 SGHRS, CDR2 YFSETQ. This CDR3 is built from 14 residues. Trimming pared 4 bases from V and 4 bases from J, leaving 15 bases between. This chain's CDR3 is CASSPTTTRYEQYF. CDR3 in DNA: TGCGCCAGCAGCCCCACGACCACGCGTTACGAGCAGTACTTC. Based on the CDR3 plus reference TRBV5-1 and TRBJ2-7, the full variable domain is KAGVTQTPRYLIKTRGQQVTLSCSPISGHRSVSWYQQTPGQGLQFLFEYFSETQRNKGNFPGRFSGRQFSNSRSEMNVSTLELGDSALYLCASSPTTTRYEQYFGPGTRLTVT.

The chain has TRBV6-6 and TRBJ2-2; D unresolved. Germline V gene sequence: CDR1 MNHNY, CDR2 SVGAGI (reference sequence). The CDR3 totals 12 residues. Trimming took 5 bases from V and 0 from J, leaving 1 base between them. CDR3 coding DNA: TGTGCCAGCAGTCCGAACACCGGGGAGCTGTTTTTT. Amino acid sequence: CASSPNTGELFF.

In this sample, this clone turned up a few times. The chain has TRBV30 and TRBJ2-2; 7 nucleotides agree with TRBD2. The CDR3 runs 16 residues. The germline gives CDR1 GTSNPN, CDR2 SVGIG (reference sequence). Trimming took 5 bases from V and 3 from J; bases not matched to a gene: 12. The CDR3 nucleotides are TGTGCCTGGCGTCCGAGCGGACTAGGGGACACCGGGGAGCTGTTTTTT. It encodes CAWRPSGLGDTGELFF.

The chain couples TRBV28 to TRBJ2-1; 12 positions agree with TRBD2. Per the germline V gene, CDR1 is MDHEN and CDR2 is SYDVKM. CDR3 length: 17 amino acids. V shed 8 bases, J shed 2 bases, and the junction held 10 bases outside the gene matches. The DNA of the CDR3 is TGTGCCAGCGGACCGGGGGGACTAGCGGGCACCTACAATGAGCAGTTCTTC. It specifies CASGPGGLAGTYNEQFF.

J is TRBJ1-5 and V is TRBV5-8; D is possibly TRBD1 (6 bases). Per germline, CDR1 SGHTS and CDR2 YDEGEE. V was cut by 6 bases and J by 0 bases, with 13 bases left in between. This CDR3 is built from 15 residues. The CDR3 protein is CASTRTVNSNQPQHF. In DNA form, the CDR3 reads TGTGCCAGCACCCGGACAGTTAATAGCAATCAGCCCCAGCATTTT. Drawing the rest from reference TRBV5-8 and TRBJ1-5, the complete variable domain is EAGVTQSPTHLIKTRGQQATLRCSPISGHTSVYWYQQALGLGLQFLLWYDEGEERNRGNFPPRFSGRQFPNYSSELNVNALELEDSALYLCASTRTVNSNQPQHFGDGTRLSIL.

This chain connects TRBV6-1 to TRBJ1-5; weak D call: TRBD1 (5 bases). The germline CDR1 and CDR2 sequences are MNHNS and SASEGT. The CDR3 length is 14 residues. Trimming took off 7 bases at V and 1 base at J, with 11 bases between the two ends. The CDR3 bases are TGTGCCAGCATACGGGGGGGGAGCAATCAGCCCCAGCATTTT. It translates to CASIRGGSNQPQHF.

In the case of this clone: This CDR3 is also generated by other DNA sequences in the sample. The chain recombines TRBV5-1 with TRBJ1-5, with no clear D. The CDR3 spans 14 residues. Germline V lookup: CDR1 SGHRS, CDR2 YFSETQ. Trimming left V 2 bases short and J 3 bases short, with 9 bases between. The chain's CDR3 is CASSLGGSNQPQHF. CDR3 nucleotide sequence: TGCGCCAGCAGCTTAGGAGGATCCAATCAGCCCCAGCATTTT.

The rearrangement links TRBV5-1 to TRBJ2-3; 10 nucleotides align to TRBD2. This CDR3 spans 17 amino acids. Germline CDR1 reads SGHRS; CDR2 reads YFSETQ. Trimming cost V 2 bases and J 0 bases; bases outside gene matches: 6. In DNA form, the CDR3 reads TGCGCCAGCAGCTTTAGGTGGACTAGCGGAAGCACAGATACGCAGTATTTT. It codes for CASSFRWTSGSTDTQYF.

The V call is TRBV19, the J call TRBJ2-5, with 10 bases fitting TRBD1. Germline CDR1 and CDR2: LNHDA and SQIVND (reference sequence). This CDR3 has 16 residues. Trimming removed 3 bases from V and 4 bases from J; junction bases left unmatched: 8. This chain's CDR3 is CASSIAGTGVGETQYF. The CDR3 DNA sequence: TGTGCCAGTAGTATCGCCGGGACAGGGGTAGGAGAGACCCAGTACTTC.